These 28 T cell receptor beta chains originate from one sample sequenced in a study of cytomegalovirus exposure and HLA in healthy donors. A multiplex PCR was run with 60 Vbeta primers and 13 Jbeta primers. Data came from immunoSEQ multiplex PCR; TCRdb stores just in-frame clones and leaves some out. The table shows approximately 120,000 clones, with over 60% occurring only once. The sequencing input was PBMCs. Receptor source: a woman aged 55-70 years in good health and CMV-seropositive.

DNA for the CDR3: TGTGCCAGCAGTTACTCAGGGGCTAGCAATCAGCCCCAGCATTTT. This encodes CASSYSGASNQPQHF. The chain employs TRBV6-5 and TRBJ1-5; D may be TRBD1 (5 bases). With 0 bases removed from V and 0 bases from J, the gap between germline ends came to 6 bases. CDR1 and CDR2 (germline): MNHEY, SVGAGI. The CDR3 is 15 residues long.

The sample holds a few counts of this clone. The genes are TRBV9 and TRBJ2-1, with TRBD2 matching 7 bases. Trimming cost V 7 bases and J 6 bases; bases outside gene matches: 10. The CDR3 extends over 14 amino acids. Germline CDR1 and CDR2: SGDLS and YYNGEE. CDR3 in DNA: TGTGCCAGCGGGGGGGGAGGGCCCCCCAATGAGCAGTTCTTC. It translates to CASGGGGPPNEQFF.

The chain combines TRBV27 with TRBJ1-2, with TRBD1 matching over 10 bases. V was pared by 3 bases and J by 8 bases, with 12 bases of the junction left unmatched. Germline CDR1 is MNHEY and CDR2 is SMNVEV (reference sequence). The CDR3 contains 16 residues. DNA of the CDR3: TGTGCCAGCAGTTTGGACCTTGACAGGGGGCCGCGCGGCTACACCTTC. This gives the protein CASSLDLDRGPRGYTF.

This clone was recorded a few times. The rearrangement joins TRBV5-8 to TRBJ2-3; D gene ambiguous. Trimming removed 0 bases from V and 2 bases from J, with 7 bases in between. Germline CDR1 reads SGHTS; CDR2 reads YDEGEE. The CDR3 is 14 residues long. The CDR3 DNA follows: TGTGCCAGCAGCTTGGGTGACACCACAGATACGCAGTATTTT. This sequence encodes CASSLGDTTDTQYF.

The rearrangement joins TRBV30 to TRBJ2-7; D perhaps matches TRBD1 (6 bases). Germline CDR1 GTSNPN, CDR2 SVGIG (reference sequence). V was trimmed by 6 bases and J by 5 bases, leaving 11 bases between them. The CDR3 runs to 11 residues. DNA of the CDR3: TGTGCCTGCCACAGGGCACACGAGCAGTACTTC. It codes for CACHRAHEQYF.

CDR3 loop: CASSWRQGDTEAFF. The CDR3 nucleotides are TGTGCCAGCAGTTGGAGACAGGGCGACACTGAAGCTTTCTTT. The rearrangement links TRBV27 to TRBJ1-1; 7 bases map to TRBD1. CDR1 is MNHEY, CDR2 SMNVEV, per germline (reference sequence). The CDR3 consists of 14 residues. With 4 bases clipped from V and 3 bases from J, the junction kept 5 bases outside the gene matches.

The chain couples TRBV11-3 to TRBJ2-1, with 9 bases matching TRBD2. Germline trimming cut 5 bases from V and 2 bases from J; bases unmatched to any gene: 1. The V gene's germline CDR1 is SGHNT and CDR2 YENEEA. The CDR3 extends over 14 amino acids. The CDR3, as DNA: TGTGCCAGCAGCCGCGGGGGGGCCTACAATGAGCAGTTCTTC. Translating it yields CASSRGGAYNEQFF. The variable domain in full, completed from reference TRBV11-3 and TRBJ2-1, reads EAGVVQSPRYKIIEKKQPVAFWCNPISGHNTLYWYLQNLGQGPELLIRYENEEAVDDSQLPKDRFSAERLKGVDSTLKIQPAELGDSAVYLCASSRGGAYNEQFFGPGTRLTVL.

About this clone: The sample carries other DNA sequences with the same CDR3. The CDR3 loop reads CASSLYFRHNYGYTF. The CDR3 region has the DNA TGTGCCAGCAGCTTATACTTCCGCCACAACTATGGCTACACCTTC. V is TRBV7-4 and J is TRBJ1-2, with unresolved D. Germline CDR1 reads SGHVT; CDR2 reads SQSDAQ. The V and J ends lost 2 bases and 2 bases respectively, with 12 bases between them. CDR3 length: 15 amino acids.

The rearrangement uses TRBV5-1 and TRBJ2-7, with a possible D match to TRBD2 (5 bases). V gave up 0 bases and J gave up 3 bases, with 16 bases separating them. Per the germline V gene, CDR1 is SGHRS and CDR2 is YFSETQ. The CDR3 extends over 16 amino acids. The CDR3 here is CASSLGGGSRLYEQYF. CDR3 sequence (DNA): TGCGCCAGCAGCTTGGGTGGAGGAAGCCGGCTCTACGAGCAGTACTTC.

The chain carries TRBV25-1 and TRBJ2-5, with 10 bases fitting TRBD1. The end of the DNA fits TRBJ2-7 better, so the J call may be wrong. This CDR3 is built from 16 residues. Germline loops: CDR1 MGHDK, CDR2 SYGVNS. The CDR3 sequence: CASSERGQGYTYEQYF. CDR3 nucleotides: TGTGCCAGCAGTGAAAGGGGACAGGGGTATACCTACGAGCAGTACTTC.

A few counts support this clone. V usage is TRBV18 and J usage is TRBJ2-7; D not resolved. The V end lost 2 bases, the J end lost 2 bases, and 10 bases lay between the germline ends. Germline CDR1 and CDR2: KGHSH and LQKENI. This CDR3 region has 14 residues. CDR3 coding DNA: TGTGCCAGCTCACCAGGCGACGGAGCCTACGAGCAGTACTTC. Protein sequence: CASSPGDGAYEQYF. The full variable domain, with the rest looked up from reference TRBV18 and TRBJ2-7, is NAGVMQNPRHLVRRRGQEARLRCSPMKGHSHVYWYRQLPEEGLKFMVYLQKENIIDESGMPKERFSAEFPKEGPSILRIQQVVRGDSAAYFCASSPGDGAYEQYFGPGTRLTVT.

The chain combines TRBV5-1 with TRBJ2-1; D perhaps matches TRBD1 (6 bases). CDR3 length: 13 residues. CDR1 is SGHRS and CDR2 is YFSETQ in the germline V gene. V was shortened by 0 bases and J by 7 bases, with 8 bases between the two germline ends. CDR3 in amino acids: CASSLGQANEQFF. The CDR3 DNA sequence: TGCGCCAGCAGCTTGGGACAGGCAAATGAGCAGTTCTTC.

The chain links TRBV6-5 to TRBJ1-1; D remains unclear. The V end lost 2 bases, the J end lost 4 bases, and 5 bases lay between the germline ends. The CDR3 runs to 12 residues. Germline V gene sequence: CDR1 MNHEY, CDR2 SVGAGI. CDR3: CASSYGSTEAFF. The CDR3 DNA sequence: TGTGCCAGCAGTTACGGGAGCACTGAAGCTTTCTTT.

The chain combines TRBV15 with TRBJ1-4; possible D gene TRBD1, 6 bases. Trimming shortened V by 3 bases and J by 5 bases, and 13 bases separated the two germline ends. Germline CDR1 is LNHNV and CDR2 is YYDKDF (reference sequence). CDR3 length: 15 residues. DNA for the CDR3: TGTGCCACCAGCAGGCCTGGACAGCCCAATGAAAAACTGTTTTTT. Translation gives CATSRPGQPNEKLFF.

As to this clone: Germline is not matched at one junction end, which may reflect a read error. This chain links TRBV7-2 with TRBJ1-5, with 9 bases identical to TRBD1. There are 19 residues in the CDR3. The germline CDR1 and CDR2 sequences are SGHTA and FQGNSA. The CDR3 sequence: CAGSSDGDRVSSSNQPQHF. CDR3 nucleotide sequence: TGTGCCGGCAGCTCCGATGGGGACAGGGTATCTTCAAGCAATCAGCCCCAGCATTTT. Looking up the rest from reference TRBV7-2 and TRBJ1-5 gives the full variable domain: GAGVSQSPSNKVTEKGKDVELRCDPISGHTALYWYRQSLGQGLEFLIYFQGNSAPDKSGLPSDRFSAERTGGSVSTLTIQRTQQEDSAVYLCAGSSDGDRVSSSNQPQHFGDGTRLSIL.

This clone was observed once. The V call is TRBV6-1, the J call TRBJ2-1; D gene ambiguous. Between the trimmed V and J ends, which lost 3 bases and 7 bases, there was a span of 4 bases. Germline V lookup: CDR1 MNHNS, CDR2 SASEGT. The CDR3 loop spans 11 amino acids. CDR3 loop: CASSDSNEQFF. Written as DNA, the CDR3 is TGTGCCAGCAGTGATAGTAATGAGCAGTTCTTC.

The rearrangement joins TRBV7-2 to TRBJ2-7; no reliable D call. Trimming pared 2 bases from V and 4 bases from J, leaving 9 bases between. The CDR3 has 13 residues. Germline lookup yields CDR1 SGHTA and CDR2 FQGNSA. In nucleotides, the CDR3 is TGTGCCAGCAGCTTAACCTCCTATTACGAGCAGTACTTC. Amino acid sequence: CASSLTSYYEQYF.

In its sample, this clone was seen a few times. The chain joins TRBV5-1 to TRBJ1-3; D gene unclear. Germline V gene data show CDR1 as SGHRS and CDR2 as YFSETQ. V dropped 5 bases and J dropped 2 bases, with 11 bases sitting between them. CDR3 size: 14 residues. The CDR3 DNA reads as TGCGCCAGCAGTTCAACCACTGCTGGAAACACCATATATTTT. This encodes CASSSTTAGNTIYF. The variable domain in full, completed from reference TRBV5-1 and TRBJ1-3, reads KAGVTQTPRYLIKTRGQQVTLSCSPISGHRSVSWYQQTPGQGLQFLFEYFSETQRNKGNFPGRFSGRQFSNSRSEMNVSTLELGDSALYLCASSSTTAGNTIYFGEGSWLTVV.

This clone has a handful of counts. The CDR3 region is CASSLQGAGANVLTF. CDR3 DNA: TGTGCCAGCAGCCTTCAGGGGGCCGGGGCCAACGTCCTGACTTTC. The chain links TRBV7-9 to TRBJ2-6; 8 bases fit TRBD1. Germline CDR1 SEHNR, CDR2 FQNEAQ (reference sequence). Trimming took 5 bases from V and 4 from J; bases not matched to a gene: 4. The CDR3 is 15 residues long.

This clone was found once. The chain joins TRBV7-3 to TRBJ2-1, with D perhaps matching TRBD2 (6 bases). Germline V CDR1 and CDR2: SGHTA, FQGTGA. This CDR3 spans 16 amino acids. The V gene lost 5 bases and the J gene lost 2 bases, with 16 bases spanning the gap. CDR3 DNA sequence: TGTGCCAGCAGCACCATGGGCGGGACGACCTACAATGAGCAGTTCTTC. It encodes CASSTMGGTTYNEQFF.

The chain employs TRBV6-1 and TRBJ1-5; D is possibly TRBD1 (5 bases). V lost 3 bases and J 3 bases, leaving 12 bases between the germline ends. This CDR3 has 15 residues. From germline, CDR1 is MNHNS and CDR2 SASEGT. The CDR3 DNA sequence: TGTGCCAGCAGTGAGTGGGGGACTCCCAATCAGCCCCAGCATTTT. This translates into CASSEWGTPNQPQHF.

The chain couples TRBV5-6 to TRBJ2-6; tentative D call: TRBD1 (6 bases). In germline, CDR1 is SGHDT, CDR2 YYEEEE. The CDR3 spans 14 residues. Trimming removed 6 bases at V and 1 base at J, with 8 bases between. The CDR3 bases are TGTGCCAGCACGAGGGGGTCTGGGGCCAACGTCCTGACTTTC. The encoded protein is CASTRGSGANVLTF.

This clone was counted once. The chain employs TRBV4-1 and TRBJ2-7, with 14 bases aligning to TRBD2. Trimming cost V 0 bases and J 7 bases; bases outside gene matches: 11. CDR3 length equals 18 residues. The germline gives CDR1 MGHRA, CDR2 YSYEKL. CDR3 coding DNA: TGCGCCAGCAGCCAAGATAGCATGGGACTAGCGGGAGCTAGTGAGCAGTACTTC. Translating it yields CASSQDSMGLAGASEQYF.

This chain links TRBV7-8 with TRBJ1-2, with D hard to call. The V gene lost 5 bases and the J gene lost 7 bases, with 14 bases spanning the gap. CDR1 is SGHVS, CDR2 FQNEAQ, per germline. The CDR3 contains 13 residues. CDR3 in amino acids: CASSPQIRGGYTF. The CDR3 DNA sequence: TGTGCCAGCAGCCCTCAGATTCGCGGTGGCTACACCTTC.

This chain links TRBV7-9 with TRBJ2-3; weak D call: TRBD1 (6 bases). CDR3 length: 17 residues. Between the trimmed V and J ends, which lost 0 bases and 3 bases, there was a span of 16 bases. CDR1 and CDR2 (germline): SEHNR, FQNEAQ (reference sequence). In nucleotides, the CDR3 is TGTGCCAGCAGCTTAGCATCCGGGACATCACGAACAGATACGCAGTATTTT. Protein: CASSLASGTSRTDTQYF.

V gene TRBV30 combines with J gene TRBJ2-7; D may be TRBD2 (5 bases). V was clipped by 0 bases and J by 3 bases, with 6 bases between them. The CDR3 consists of 12 residues. The germline V gene encodes CDR1 GTSNPN and CDR2 SVGIG (reference sequence). The CDR3 region has the DNA TGTGCCTGGAGTGTACGGGGCTACGAGCAGTACTTC. This sequence encodes CAWSVRGYEQYF.

The CDR3 loop reads CASSDRTSGRRVFF. In DNA, the CDR3 is TGTGCCAGCAGCGATCGCACTAGCGGGCGCCGGGTGTTTTTT. The chain carries TRBV7-2 and TRBJ2-2; 9 bases are a match to TRBD2. CDR3 size: 14 residues. Germline-derived CDR1 and CDR2 are SGHTA and FQGNSA. Germline trimming cut 5 bases from V and 15 bases from J; bases unmatched to any gene: 13.

V and J are TRBV5-3 and TRBJ1-1, with D maybe TRBD1 (5 bases). TRBV5-3 is recorded as an ORF, its role being uncertain. V was clipped by 4 bases and J by 4 bases, with 17 bases between them. This CDR3 region has 15 residues. CDR3 DNA sequence: TGTGCCAGAAGCCCCCAACTGGGGCCGGGCACTGAAGCTTTCTTT. Its translation: CARSPQLGPGTEAFF.